Listed below are T cell receptor beta chains from one sample, sequenced in a study of lymphopenia after photon versus proton radiotherapy. Assay used: immunoSEQ multiplex PCR; TCRdb lists only in-frame clones, some missing. This sample has about 18,000 clones; more than 90% occur once, and the top ten carry 1.7%. The source material was peripheral blood, sampled from a patient treated with photon-based radiotherapy. These receptors were obtained from a woman aged 40 to 50 with cholangiocarcinoma. The CDR3 runs from the conserved cysteine through the conserved F or W. A D gene is named only where the DNA matches it firmly. Expanded clones are given a class, and other clones once, few, many or no size at all.

clone size: -
D gene: -
J gene: TRBJ1-2
V gene: TRBV29-1
CDR3 protein: CSVDLNHYGYTF
CDR3 DNA: TGCAGCGTTGATCTCAACCACTATGGCTACACCTTC

clone size: -
D gene: -
J gene: TRBJ2-3
V gene: TRBV6-6
CDR3 protein: CASSSGRGLSTDTQYF
CDR3 DNA: TGTGCCAGCAGTTCGGGACGGGGACTTAGCACAGATACGCAGTATTTT

clone size: -
D gene: TRBD2
J gene: TRBJ2-7
V gene: TRBV11-2
CDR3 protein: CASSLGPGLAGGSEQYF
CDR3 DNA: TGTGCCAGCAGCTTAGGTCCGGGACTAGCGGGGGGGAGCGAGCAGTACTTC

clone size: -
D gene: -
J gene: TRBJ1-2
V gene: TRBV29-1
CDR3 protein: CSVEGYTGLTGYTF
CDR3 DNA: TGCAGCGTTGAGGGGTACACAGGTCTAACTGGCTACACCTTC

clone size: -
D gene: -
J gene: TRBJ1-5
V gene: TRBV28
CDR3 protein: CASKVTMNQPQHF
CDR3 DNA: TGTGCCAGTAAGGTCACGATGAATCAGCCCCAGCATTTT

clone size: -
D gene: TRBD1
J gene: TRBJ1-2
V gene: TRBV30
CDR3 protein: CAWTPQQGTYGYTF
CDR3 DNA: TGTGCCTGGACCCCCCAACAGGGGACCTATGGCTACACCTTC

clone size: -
D gene: TRBD2
J gene: TRBJ2-7
V gene: TRBV11-2
CDR3 protein: CASSLGAGGPYEQYF
CDR3 DNA: TGTGCCAGCAGCTTAGGAGCGGGAGGCCCCTACGAGCAGTACTTC

clone size: few
D gene: TRBD1
J gene: TRBJ1-5
V gene: TRBV10-2
CDR3 protein: CASSESGGTANQPQHF
CDR3 DNA: TGCGCCAGCAGTGAGTCGGGCGGGACAGCCAATCAGCCCCAGCATTTT

clone size: -
D gene: -
J gene: TRBJ1-4
V gene: TRBV19
CDR3 protein: CASRLQGGTNEKLFF
CDR3 DNA: TGTGCCAGTAGACTGCAGGGAGGGACTAATGAAAAACTGTTTTTT

clone size: -
D gene: TRBD1
J gene: TRBJ1-2
V gene: TRBV27
CDR3 protein: CASRPRPGQGTNGYTF
CDR3 DNA: TGTGCCAGCAGGCCCCGCCCGGGACAGGGGACGAATGGCTACACCTTC

clone size: -
D gene: -
J gene: TRBJ2-3
V gene: TRBV5-1
CDR3 protein: CASPGPTGGLDTQYF
CDR3 DNA: TGCGCCAGCCCCGGACCGACAGGAGGACTGGATACGCAGTATTTT

clone size: -
D gene: TRBD2
J gene: TRBJ2-1
V gene: TRBV9
CDR3 protein: CASSVELAGGYEQFF
CDR3 DNA: TGTGCCAGCAGCGTAGAACTAGCGGGAGGCTATGAGCAGTTCTTC

clone size: -
D gene: -
J gene: TRBJ1-1
V gene: TRBV7-8
CDR3 protein: CASSFFQGEAFF
CDR3 DNA: TGTGCCAGCAGCTTCTTCCAGGGTGAAGCTTTCTTT

clone size: -
D gene: -
J gene: TRBJ2-3
V gene: TRBV9
CDR3 protein: CASSIQGGGPTDTQYF
CDR3 DNA: TGTGCCAGCAGCATACAGGGTGGGGGGCCCACAGATACGCAGTATTTT

clone size: -
D gene: TRBD1
J gene: TRBJ2-5
V gene: TRBV11-3
CDR3 protein: CASITTGGVETQYF
CDR3 DNA: TGTGCCAGCATCACGACAGGGGGTGTCGAGACCCAGTACTTC

clone size: -
D gene: TRBD1
J gene: TRBJ2-1
V gene: TRBV5-1
CDR3 protein: CASSTEGQGYNEQFF
CDR3 DNA: TGCGCCAGCAGCACGGAAGGACAGGGCTACAATGAGCAGTTCTTC

clone size: -
D gene: -
J gene: TRBJ2-1
V gene: TRBV5-4
CDR3 protein: CASSLGGQGLYNEQFF
CDR3 DNA: TGTGCCAGCAGCTTGGGGGGCCAGGGGCTCTACAATGAGCAGTTCTTC

clone size: -
D gene: -
J gene: TRBJ2-5
V gene: TRBV5-1
CDR3 protein: CASSFGQIQETQYF
CDR3 DNA: TGCGCCAGCAGCTTCGGACAGATTCAAGAGACCCAGTACTTC

clone size: few
D gene: -
J gene: TRBJ1-2
V gene: TRBV6-1
CDR3 protein: CASSVRGGYGYTF
CDR3 DNA: TGTGCCAGCAGTGTCCGGGGAGGGTATGGCTACACCTTC

clone size: -
D gene: TRBD2
J gene: TRBJ2-7
V gene: TRBV9
CDR3 protein: CASSLTSAAHEQYF
CDR3 DNA: TGTGCCAGCAGCCTGACTAGCGCTGCCCACGAGCAGTACTTC